Sequencing of this T cell receptor (beta chain) was carried out in a study of blood T cell repertoires in COVID-19. Turning to the study itself: Nucleic acid was either cDNA or gDNA, and it came from T cells, B-cell-depleted T cells, or PBMCs.

Sequencing used immunoSEQ multiplex PCR; TCRdb keeps in-frame clones, though not all of them. The sample gives some 260,000 clones, approximately 91% of which show up once; around 0.67% is in the top ten. Losses at the gene ends were 2 bases for V and 5 bases for J; bases not matched to a gene: 6. CDR1 and CDR2 (germline): SEHNR, FQNEAQ (reference sequence). The CDR3 extends over 15 amino acids. The V gene is TRBV7-9, the J gene TRBJ2-3, with 8 bases matching TRBD2. Sequenced sample: peripheral blood. This TCR was recovered from a human donor in a cohort sampled during active COVID-19. In DNA, the CDR3 is TGTGCCAGCAGCTTACGCGGGAGGAGTGGAGATACGCAGTATTTT. Its protein product is CASSLRGRSGDTQYF.